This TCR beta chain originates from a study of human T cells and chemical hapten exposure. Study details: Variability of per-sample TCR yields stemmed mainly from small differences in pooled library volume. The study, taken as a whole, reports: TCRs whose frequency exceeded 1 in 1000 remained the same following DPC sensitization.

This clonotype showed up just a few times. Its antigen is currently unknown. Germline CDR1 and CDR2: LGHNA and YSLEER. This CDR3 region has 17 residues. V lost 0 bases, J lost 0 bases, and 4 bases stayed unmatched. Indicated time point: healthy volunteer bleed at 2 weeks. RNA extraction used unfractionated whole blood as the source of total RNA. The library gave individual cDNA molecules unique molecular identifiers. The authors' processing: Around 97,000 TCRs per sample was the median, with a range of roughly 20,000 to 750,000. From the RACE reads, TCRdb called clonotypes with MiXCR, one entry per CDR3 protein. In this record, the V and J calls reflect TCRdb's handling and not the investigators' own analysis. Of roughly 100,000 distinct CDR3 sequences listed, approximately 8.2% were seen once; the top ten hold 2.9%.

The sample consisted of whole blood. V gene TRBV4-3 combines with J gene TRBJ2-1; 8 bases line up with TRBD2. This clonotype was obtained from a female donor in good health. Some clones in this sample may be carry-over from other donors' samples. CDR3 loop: CASSQDLSGSSYNEQFF. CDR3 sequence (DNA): TGCGCCAGCAGCCAAGATCTGAGCGGGAGCTCCTACAATGAGCAGTTCTTC.